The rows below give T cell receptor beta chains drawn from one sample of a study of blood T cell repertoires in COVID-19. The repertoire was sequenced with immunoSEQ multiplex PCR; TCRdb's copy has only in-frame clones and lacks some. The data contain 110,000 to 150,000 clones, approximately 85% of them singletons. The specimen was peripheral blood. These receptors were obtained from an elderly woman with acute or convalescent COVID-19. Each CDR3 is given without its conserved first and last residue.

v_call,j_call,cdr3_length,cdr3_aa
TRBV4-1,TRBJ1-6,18,ASSQDPPRFASSYNSPLH
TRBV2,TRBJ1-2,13,ASSLVGLGGYGYT
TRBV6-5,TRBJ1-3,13,ASRGRGQSGNTIY
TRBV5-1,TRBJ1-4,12,ASSGGQANEKLF
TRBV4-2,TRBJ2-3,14,ASSQNRWGYTDTQY
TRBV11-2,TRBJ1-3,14,ASSFSGGISGNTIY
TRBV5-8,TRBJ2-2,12,ASSLRRVIGELF
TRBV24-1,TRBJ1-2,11,ATSRRENYGYT
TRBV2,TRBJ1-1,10,ASSTGWTEAF
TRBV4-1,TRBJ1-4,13,ASSLPGTGYEKLF
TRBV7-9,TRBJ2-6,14,ASRSDRLSGANVLT
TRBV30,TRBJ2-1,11,AWRAGRVTEQF
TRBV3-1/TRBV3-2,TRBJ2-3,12,ASSQYGDTDTQY
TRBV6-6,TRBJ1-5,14,ASSYRTFPGYQPQH
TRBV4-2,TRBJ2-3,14,ASSYPGGGRTDTQY
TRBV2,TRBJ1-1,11,ASSEYPRTEAF
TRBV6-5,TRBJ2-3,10,ASSPHADTQY
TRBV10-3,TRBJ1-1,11,AIRRDLNTEAF
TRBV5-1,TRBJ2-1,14,ASLGAGTSTYNEQF
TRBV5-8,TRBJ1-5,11,ASTGYSNQPQH
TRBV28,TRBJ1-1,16,ATPPGLRDRIGNTEAF
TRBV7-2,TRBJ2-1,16,ASSDTSGRASPYNEQF